This TCR beta chain was documented in a study of blood T cell repertoires in COVID-19. The assay was immunoSEQ multiplex PCR, and TCRdb's table has in-frame clones only and misses some. The data show tens of thousands of clones, with about 88% seen just once and approximately 3.1% held by the top ten. J was trimmed by 3 bases and V by 4 bases; bases with no gene match: 21. CDR1 is SGHKS and CDR2 is YYEKEE in the germline V gene (reference sequence). The CDR3 is 20 amino acids. The receptor was derived from a woman between 45 and 65 years old who had recovered from COVID-19. This chain links TRBV5-5 with TRBJ2-7, with 11 positions matching TRBD2. Material: PBMCs or T cells enriched from blood (not recorded which). CDR3 nucleotides: TGTGCCAGCAGCGTCACGACCAGGACTAGCGGGTCCTGGATGGGCTACGAGCAGTACTTC. This sequence encodes CASSVTTRTSGSWMGYEQYF. Filled out from reference TRBV5-5 and TRBJ2-7, the complete variable domain reads DAGVTQSPTHLIKTRGQQVTLRCSPISGHKSVSWYQQVLGQGPQFIFQYYEKEERGRGNFPDRFSARQFPNYSSELNVNALLLGDSALYLCASSVTTRTSGSWMGYEQYFGPGTRLTVT.